Reported below is one T cell receptor (beta chain). This receptor's antigen is unknown. One base away there is no much larger clone; base qualities are not given. The data stem from a study of blood T cell repertoires in COVID-19 (dated by TCRdb to about 2020). Notes on the research overall: Collaborator samples came from the United States, Italy and Spain and covered acute and convalescent phases of COVID-19. The repertoires were made available in a free public database intended to serve as a resource for research on the immune response to SARS-CoV-2. HLA class I and class II types, where available, came from metadata supplied by the sample provider rather than from assay-based typing. The material from the prospective study consisted of cDNA or gDNA derived from T cells, B-cell-depleted T cells, or PBMCs. The dataset comprised deeply sampled blood TCRbeta repertoires from subjects exposed to, actively infected with, or recovered from COVID-19. Samples were obtained from the ongoing ImmuneRACE study (first 160 participants) and from over a thousand subjects provided by 6 global collaborators. Nearly every sample came with metadata listing a de-identified subject ID, COVID-19 status, age in years and sex. Results and caveats for the whole study, not just this receptor: The quantity of clinical and demographic metadata differed by source and by participant and was supplied without curation.

Collaborating institutions collected whole blood in K2EDTA tubes following their own protocols. For TCRbeta analysis, collaborators shipped samples as frozen whole blood, isolated PBMCs, or DNA extracted from either of those sample types. TCRbeta CDR3 regions were amplified from genomic DNA using the immunoSEQ Assay, a bias-controlled multiplex PCR. The original pipeline was this. Nucleated cell counts per sample were estimated from amplification of reference gene primers within the assay. To quantify the absolute abundance of each unique TCRbeta CDR3 rearrangement, sequence reads were collapsed and filtered. For each sample, productive Simpson clonality was calculated as the square root of Simpson's diversity index across productive rearrangements. TCRdb took over this immuneACCESS table, retaining in-frame rearrangements with V and J assigned. Such tables are incomplete; in checked studies, under half of the missing clones stem from an unresolved V gene, and the remainder is unexplained. The DNA gave D and trimming, while V, J and clone size come from that table. In all, the sample holds a few hundred thousand clones, and about 88% of those were seen once. The ten most abundant clones make up about 1.7% of the sample.

The receptor comes from a man between 70 and 80 years old with acute or convalescent COVID-19. Sequenced input: peripheral blood.

The nucleotide sequence reads TGTGCCAGCTCACCCCCGGAGGGCACTGAAGCTTTCTTT. Its protein is CASSPPEGTEAFF. The chain is made from TRBV18 and TRBJ1-1; no D gene call is confident. The germline V gene specifies KGHSH as CDR1 and LQKENI as CDR2. The CDR3 spans 13 residues, from the cysteine through the phenylalanine. Only the CDR3 DNA is retained, 39 bases long and in frame from the first base. Trimming takes 3 bases from V and 4 bases from J, and the germline ends sit 9 bases apart. With the rest looked up from the reference TRBV18 and TRBJ1-1 genes rather than sequenced, the full variable domain is NAGVMQNPRHLVRRRGQEARLRCSPMKGHSHVYWYRQLPEEGLKFMVYLQKENIIDESGMPKERFSAEFPKEGPSILRIQQVVRGDSAAYFCASSPPEGTEAFFGQGTRLTVV.